These 6 T cell receptor beta chains were sequenced from one sample in a study of CD8+ T cells in alopecia areata. The treatment is: oral pan-JAK inhibitor, 5-10 mg twice daily. Once RNA had been extracted, it was reverse transcribed into cDNA to act as the sequencing template. The protocol was immunoSEQ multiplex PCR, while the TCRdb copy is restricted to in-frame clones and leaves out a portion. The data contain 150,000 to 250,000 clones, roughly 64% of them singletons. The specimen was CD4+ T cells sorted from blood, collected at week 24, from a patient treated with tofacitinib. Receptor source: a human donor with alopecia areata.

This clone came up once. The rearrangement uses TRBV2 and TRBJ2-2, with D possibly being TRBD1 (7 bases). Germline CDR1 and CDR2: SNHLY and FYNNEI. The CDR3 length is 15 residues. With 4 bases removed from V and 5 bases from J, the gap between germline ends came to 14 bases. The CDR3 here is CASSAEGASTGELFF. DNA for the CDR3: TGTGCCAGCAGTGCGGAGGGGGCGTCGACCGGGGAGCTGTTTTTT.

The V and J genes are TRBV29-1 and TRBJ2-3, with 13 bases matching TRBD2. V lost 4 bases and J lost 3; bases outside the gene matches: 1. Germline CDR1 is SQVTM and CDR2 is ANQGSEA. CDR3 length equals 14 residues. The CDR3 DNA follows: TGCAGCGTTGGGACTAGCGGGGGTACAGATACGCAGTATTTT. Amino acid sequence: CSVGTSGGTDTQYF.

The chain has TRBV27 and TRBJ2-3; D is perhaps TRBD1 (5 bases). The V end lost 2 bases, the J end lost 3 bases, and 6 bases lay between the germline ends. There are 13 residues in the CDR3. Per germline, CDR1 MNHEY and CDR2 SMNVEV (reference sequence). CDR3 amino acids: CASSLRQTDTQYF. The CDR3 DNA is TGTGCCAGCAGTTTACGACAGACAGATACGCAGTATTTT.

This clone was counted between two and nine times. V usage is TRBV15 and J usage is TRBJ2-3; 9 bases map to TRBD2. Germline CDR1 LNHNV, CDR2 YYDKDF (reference sequence). V lost 0 bases, J lost 1 base, and 5 bases stayed unmatched. This CDR3 is built from 17 residues. In nucleotides, the CDR3 is TGTGCCACCAGCAGAGATCCTGCGGGGGGGGGCACAGATACGCAGTATTTT. Amino acids: CATSRDPAGGGTDTQYF.

The chain is built from TRBV30 and TRBJ1-1, with a weak D call TRBD1 (5 bases). CDR3 length: 14 residues. Germline V gives CDR1 GTSNPN, CDR2 SVGIG (reference sequence). Trimming took off 4 bases at V and 8 bases at J, with 20 bases between the two ends. The CDR3 nucleotides are TGTGCCTGGATCGTCAGGGCAGCCTCTCAAGAAGCTTTCTTT. It codes for CAWIVRAASQEAFF.

The J gene is TRBJ2-5, the V gene TRBV7-9; 9 positions match TRBD2. Trimming cost V 1 base and J 4 bases; bases outside gene matches: 7. The germline CDR1 and CDR2 sequences are SEHNR and FQNEAQ (reference sequence). The CDR3 sequence is 16 residues long. CDR3 amino acids: CASSLDAGGLGETQYF. CDR3 DNA sequence: TGTGCCAGCAGCTTAGACGCGGGGGGGCTTGGAGAGACCCAGTACTTC.